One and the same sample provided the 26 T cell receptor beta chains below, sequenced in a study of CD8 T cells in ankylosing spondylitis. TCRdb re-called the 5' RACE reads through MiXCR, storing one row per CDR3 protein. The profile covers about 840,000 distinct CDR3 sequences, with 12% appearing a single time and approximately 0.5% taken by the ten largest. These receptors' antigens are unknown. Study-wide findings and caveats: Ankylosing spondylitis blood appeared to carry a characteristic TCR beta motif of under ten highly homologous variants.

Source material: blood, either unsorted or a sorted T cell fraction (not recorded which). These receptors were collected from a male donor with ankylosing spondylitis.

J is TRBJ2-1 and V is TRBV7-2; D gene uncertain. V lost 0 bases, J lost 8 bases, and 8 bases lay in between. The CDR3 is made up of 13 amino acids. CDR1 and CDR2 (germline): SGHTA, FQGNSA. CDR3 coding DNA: TGTGCCAGCAGCTTAGCGCAACACCATGAGCAGTTCTTC. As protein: CASSLAQHHEQFF.

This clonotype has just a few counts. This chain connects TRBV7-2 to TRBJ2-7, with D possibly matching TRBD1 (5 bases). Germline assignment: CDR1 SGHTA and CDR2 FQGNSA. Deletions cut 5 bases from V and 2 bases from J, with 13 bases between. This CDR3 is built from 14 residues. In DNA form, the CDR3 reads TGTGCCAGCAGCACGTCCCCGGACACCTACGAGCAGTACTTC. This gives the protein CASSTSPDTYEQYF.

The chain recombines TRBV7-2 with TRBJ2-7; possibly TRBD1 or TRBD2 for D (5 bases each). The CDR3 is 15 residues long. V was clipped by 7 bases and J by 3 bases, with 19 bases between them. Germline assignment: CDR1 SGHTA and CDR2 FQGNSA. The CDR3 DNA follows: TGTGCCAGCACGGTAAGGGGAGCGGCCTACTACGAGCAGTACTTC. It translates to CASTVRGAAYYEQYF.

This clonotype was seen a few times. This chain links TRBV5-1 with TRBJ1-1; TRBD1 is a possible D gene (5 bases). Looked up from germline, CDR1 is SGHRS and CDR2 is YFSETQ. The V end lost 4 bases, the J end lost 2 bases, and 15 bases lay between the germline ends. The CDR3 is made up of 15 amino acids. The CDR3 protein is CASSPEGRPNTEAFF. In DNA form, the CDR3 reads TGCGCCAGCAGCCCGGAGGGACGACCTAACACTGAAGCTTTCTTT.

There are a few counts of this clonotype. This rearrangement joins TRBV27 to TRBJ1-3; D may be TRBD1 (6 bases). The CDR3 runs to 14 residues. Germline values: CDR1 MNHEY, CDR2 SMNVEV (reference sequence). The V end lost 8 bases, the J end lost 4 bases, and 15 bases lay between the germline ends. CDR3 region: CASGLTGSGNTIYF. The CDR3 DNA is TGTGCCAGCGGATTGACAGGTTCCGGAAACACCATATATTTT.

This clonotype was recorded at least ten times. This CDR3 is CASSPRTGSYEQYF. The CDR3 DNA reads as TGTGCCAGCAGCCCCCGGACAGGGTCCTACGAGCAGTACTTC. The chain combines TRBV7-2 with TRBJ2-7; 8 positions match TRBD1. The V gene's germline CDR1 is SGHTA and CDR2 FQGNSA. The CDR3 length is 14 residues. V trimming: 5 bases; J trimming: 1 base; junction bases outside the gene matches: 4.

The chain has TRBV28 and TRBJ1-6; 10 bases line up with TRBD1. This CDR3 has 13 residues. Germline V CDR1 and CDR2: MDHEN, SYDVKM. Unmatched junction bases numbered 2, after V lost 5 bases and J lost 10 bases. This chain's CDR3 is CASSPTGGSPLHF. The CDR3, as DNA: TGTGCCAGCAGTCCGACAGGGGGCTCACCCCTCCACTTT.

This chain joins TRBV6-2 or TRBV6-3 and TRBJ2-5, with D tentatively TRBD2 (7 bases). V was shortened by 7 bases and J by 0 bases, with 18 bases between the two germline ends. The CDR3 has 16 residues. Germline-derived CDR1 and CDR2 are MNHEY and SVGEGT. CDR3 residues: CASTRRGAKDQETQYF. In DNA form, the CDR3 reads TGTGCCAGCACCCGTCGGGGGGCTAAGGACCAAGAGACCCAGTACTTC.

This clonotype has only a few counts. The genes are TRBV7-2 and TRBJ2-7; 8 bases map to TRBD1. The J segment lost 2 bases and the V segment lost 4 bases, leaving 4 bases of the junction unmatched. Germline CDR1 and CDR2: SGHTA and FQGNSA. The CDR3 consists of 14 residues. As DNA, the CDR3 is TGTGCCAGCAGCTCGGACAGGGATACCTACGAGCAGTACTTC. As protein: CASSSDRDTYEQYF.

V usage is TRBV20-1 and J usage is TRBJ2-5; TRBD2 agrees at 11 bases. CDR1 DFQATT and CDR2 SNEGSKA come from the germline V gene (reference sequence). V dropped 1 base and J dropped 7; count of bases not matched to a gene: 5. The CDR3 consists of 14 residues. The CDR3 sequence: CSARVAGGPRTQYF. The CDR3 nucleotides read TGCAGTGCTAGAGTAGCGGGGGGGCCTCGGACCCAGTACTTC.

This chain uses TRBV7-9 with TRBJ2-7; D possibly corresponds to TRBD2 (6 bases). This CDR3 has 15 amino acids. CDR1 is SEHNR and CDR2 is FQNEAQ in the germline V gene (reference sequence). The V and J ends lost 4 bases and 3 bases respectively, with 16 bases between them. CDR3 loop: CASSYYGTFNYEQYF. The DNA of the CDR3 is TGTGCCAGCAGCTACTACGGGACTTTCAACTACGAGCAGTACTTC.

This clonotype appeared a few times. The CDR3 sequence: CASSPRILRESYEQYF. The CDR3 DNA is TGTGCCAGCTCACCTAGAATCCTCCGGGAGAGCTACGAGCAGTACTTC. This chain connects TRBV18 to TRBJ2-7; D is perhaps TRBD2 (6 bases). The CDR3 totals 16 residues. Trimming left V 3 bases short and J 3 bases short, with 18 bases between. Per germline, CDR1 KGHSH and CDR2 LQKENI.

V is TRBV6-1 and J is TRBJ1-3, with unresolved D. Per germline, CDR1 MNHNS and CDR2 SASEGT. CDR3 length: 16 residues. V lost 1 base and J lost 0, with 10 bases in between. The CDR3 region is CASSEGQRTSGNTIYF. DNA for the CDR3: TGTGCCAGCAGTGAAGGTCAAAGAACCTCTGGAAACACCATATATTTT.

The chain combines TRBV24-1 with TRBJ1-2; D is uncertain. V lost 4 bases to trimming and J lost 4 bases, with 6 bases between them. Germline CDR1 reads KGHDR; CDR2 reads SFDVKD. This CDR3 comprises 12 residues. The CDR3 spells CATSDPFYGYTF. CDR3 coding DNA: TGTGCCACCAGTGACCCTTTCTATGGCTACACCTTC.

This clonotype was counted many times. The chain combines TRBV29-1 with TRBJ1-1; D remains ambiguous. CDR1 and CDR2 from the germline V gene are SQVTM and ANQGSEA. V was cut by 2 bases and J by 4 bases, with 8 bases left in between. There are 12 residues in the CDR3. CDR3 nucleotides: TGCAGCGTTGAAAGGGCTCGCACTGAAGCTTTCTTT. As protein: CSVERARTEAFF.

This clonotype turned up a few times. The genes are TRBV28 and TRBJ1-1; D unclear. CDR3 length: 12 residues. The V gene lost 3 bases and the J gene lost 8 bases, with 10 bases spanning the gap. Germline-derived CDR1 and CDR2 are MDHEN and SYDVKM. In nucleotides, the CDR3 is TGTGCCAGCAGTTTGGGGTGGGCAGAAGCTTTCTTT. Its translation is CASSLGWAEAFF. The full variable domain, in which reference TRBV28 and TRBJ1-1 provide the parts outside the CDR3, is DVKVTQSSRYLVKRTGEKVFLECVQDMDHENMFWYRQDPGLGLRLIYFSYDVKMKEKGDIPEGYSVSREKKERFSLILESASTNQTSMYLCASSLGWAEAFFGQGTRLTVV.

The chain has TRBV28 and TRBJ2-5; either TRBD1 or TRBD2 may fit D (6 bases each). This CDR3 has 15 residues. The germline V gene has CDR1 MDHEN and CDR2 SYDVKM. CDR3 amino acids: CASRGAKVLQETQYF. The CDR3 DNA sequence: TGTGCTTCGAGGGGGGCCAAGGTCCTACAAGAGACCCAGTACTTC.

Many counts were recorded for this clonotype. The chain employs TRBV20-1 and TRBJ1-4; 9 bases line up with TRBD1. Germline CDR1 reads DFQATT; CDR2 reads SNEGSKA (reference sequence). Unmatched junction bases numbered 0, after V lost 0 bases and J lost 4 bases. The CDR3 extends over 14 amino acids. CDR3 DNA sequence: TGCAGTGCTAGAGAGGGACAGGGTAATGAAAAACTGTTTTTT. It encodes CSAREGQGNEKLFF.

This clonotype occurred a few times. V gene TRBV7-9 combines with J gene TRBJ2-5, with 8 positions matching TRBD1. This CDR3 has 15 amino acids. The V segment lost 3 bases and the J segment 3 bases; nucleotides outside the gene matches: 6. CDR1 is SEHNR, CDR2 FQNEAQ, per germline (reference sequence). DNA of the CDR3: TGTGCCAGCAGCTTCGGGACAGGTCGCGAAGAGACCCAGTACTTC. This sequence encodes CASSFGTGREETQYF.

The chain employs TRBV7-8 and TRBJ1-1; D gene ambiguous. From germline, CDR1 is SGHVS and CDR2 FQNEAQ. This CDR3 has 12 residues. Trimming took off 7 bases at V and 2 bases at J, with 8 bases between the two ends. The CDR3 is CASNFINTEAFF. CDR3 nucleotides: TGTGCCAGCAACTTCATCAACACTGAAGCTTTCTTT.

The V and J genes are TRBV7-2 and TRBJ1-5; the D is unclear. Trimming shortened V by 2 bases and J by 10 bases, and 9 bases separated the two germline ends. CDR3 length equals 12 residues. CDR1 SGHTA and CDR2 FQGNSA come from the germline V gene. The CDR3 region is CASSLPPSPQHF. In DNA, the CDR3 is TGTGCCAGCAGCTTACCCCCCAGTCCCCAGCATTTT.

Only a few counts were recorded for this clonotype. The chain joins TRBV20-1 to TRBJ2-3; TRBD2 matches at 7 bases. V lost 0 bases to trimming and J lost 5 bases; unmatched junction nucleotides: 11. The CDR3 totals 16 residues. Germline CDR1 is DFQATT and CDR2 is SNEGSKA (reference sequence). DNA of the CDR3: TGCAGTGCTAGAGATCCGAGCGGGACTGGTAGAGATACGCAGTATTTT. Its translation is CSARDPSGTGRDTQYF.

CDR3 sequence: CSVEDKGFSSTDTQYF. In DNA form, the CDR3 reads TGCAGCGTTGAAGACAAGGGCTTCTCTAGCACAGATACGCAGTATTTT. This sequence joins TRBV29-1 and TRBJ2-3, with unresolved D. Germline V CDR1 and CDR2: SQVTM, ANQGSEA. CDR3 size: 16 residues. V was pared by 0 bases and J by 0 bases, with 13 bases between.

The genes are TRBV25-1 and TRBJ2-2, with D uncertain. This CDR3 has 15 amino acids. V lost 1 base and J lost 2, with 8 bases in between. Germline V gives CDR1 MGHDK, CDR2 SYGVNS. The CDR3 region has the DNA TGTGCCAGCAGTGAATCTTCCTCAAACACCGGGGAGCTGTTTTTT. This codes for CASSESSSNTGELFF. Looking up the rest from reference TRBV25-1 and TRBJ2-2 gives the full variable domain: EADIYQTPRYLVIGTGKKITLECSQTMGHDKMYWYQQDPGMELHLIHYSYGVNSTEKGDLSSESTVSRIRTEHFPLTLESARPSHTSQYLCASSESSSNTGELFFGEGSRLTVL.

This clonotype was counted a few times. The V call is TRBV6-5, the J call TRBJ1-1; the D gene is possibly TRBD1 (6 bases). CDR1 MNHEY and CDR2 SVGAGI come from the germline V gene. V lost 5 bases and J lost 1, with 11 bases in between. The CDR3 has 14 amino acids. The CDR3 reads CASSHRVGNTEAFF. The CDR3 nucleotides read TGTGCCAGCAGTCACAGGGTGGGGAACACTGAAGCTTTCTTT.

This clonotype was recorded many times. CDR3 protein: CSVDGLAGAGSYEQYF. Here the CDR3 DNA reads TGCAGCGTTGACGGACTAGCGGGAGCGGGCTCCTACGAGCAGTACTTC. The chain combines TRBV29-1 with TRBJ2-7, with 13 positions matching TRBD2. Germline V gives CDR1 SQVTM, CDR2 ANQGSEA. With 3 bases clipped from V and 0 bases from J, the junction kept 5 bases outside the gene matches. The CDR3 has 16 residues.